The present T cell receptor beta chain was sequenced within a study of neurological immune-mediated disorders. Findings of the study overall: Whereas HTLV-1-associated myelopathy showed the most TCR clonal expansion, multiple sclerosis showed the least, with levels below those of healthy controls.

The time point denotes: longitudinal time-point 2. The unsorted libraries were made from 2 million PBMCs kept at -80 C. Over 160 million TCR-beta sequences from 15-18 subjects were obtained in each sequencing run. TCRdb ran MiXCR on the 5' RACE reads and lists one entry per CDR3 protein. The data hold about 90,000 distinct CDR3 sequences, with roughly an eighth observed a single time. This CDR3 is 12 amino acids long. V lost 0 bases and J 12 bases, leaving 13 bases between the germline ends. Germline values: CDR1 SGHDT, CDR2 YYEEEE. This clonotype has a count of ten or more. Its target is unknown. The receptor's source is a female donor with HTLV-1-associated myelopathy (HAM/TSP). Sequencing was done on a sample of PBMCs. The J gene is TRBJ2-7, the V gene TRBV5-6, with D possibly called TRBD1 or TRBD2 (5 bases each). In DNA, the CDR3 is TGTGCCAGCAGCTTGGGTGAGGGACGATCGTACTTC. Translation: CASSLGEGRSYF.